This TCR beta chain was observed in a study of memory CD4+ T cells and cytomegalovirus serostatus. To note about this clone: Its antigen is not known. Because the CDR3's place on the DNA is in doubt, the DNA is left out and the CDR3 is given as listed by TCRdb.

Study-wide results and limits: 67 of 164 known CMV-associated TCRbeta sequences appeared in CD4+ memory.

Data came from immunoSEQ multiplex PCR; TCRdb stores just in-frame clones and leaves some out. Among about 44,000 clones, 76% were seen once, and the ten largest hold roughly 1.9%. The sort gate was single viable CD3+CD4+CD8-CD45RO+ cells for memory CD4+ T cells. Donors' CMV status reflects serum IgG against pp150, pp28, p38, p52. Total CD4+ T cells were enriched by CD4 positive selection. What was sequenced was memory CD4+ T cells from blood. The clonotype originates from an adult in good health and CMV-seronegative.

The CDR3 loop reads CASILPGGRRAGELFF. The chain links TRBV6-6 to TRBJ2-2; the table calls TRBD1, which could not be checked here. Ends included, the CDR3 has 16 residues. Germline-derived CDR1 and CDR2 are MNHNY and SVGAGI (reference sequence).